These T cell receptor beta chains were read from a single sample in a study of CD8 T cells in ankylosing spondylitis. Each CDR3 protein is one row after TCRdb ran MiXCR on the 5' RACE reads. The table has about 500,000 distinct CDR3 sequences, less than 6% seen once. Sample: blood, either unsorted or a sorted T cell fraction (not recorded which). The receptors originated from a male donor with ankylosing spondylitis. Both conserved end residues are part of each CDR3. Fields, in order: V gene, clone size, D gene, J gene, CDR3 DNA, CDR3 protein. A D gene is named only where the DNA matches it firmly. Only part of the rows carry a size: once, few, many, or a class if the clone is expanded.

v_call: TRBV25-1; clone_size: many; d_call: -; j_call: TRBJ2-7; cdr3_nt: TGTGCCAGCAGCCGGATGCTCTGGGACGAGCAGTACTTC; cdr3_aa: CASSRMLWDEQYF
v_call: TRBV7-8; clone_size: many; d_call: TRBD2; j_call: TRBJ2-3; cdr3_nt: TGTGCCAGCAGCTTCCTAGCGGCCGTTAGCACAGATACGCAGTATTTT; cdr3_aa: CASSFLAAVSTDTQYF
v_call: TRBV29-1; clone_size: many; d_call: -; j_call: TRBJ1-2; cdr3_nt: TGCAGCGCTTTCGACTCAGGGGACTATGGCTACACCTTC; cdr3_aa: CSAFDSGDYGYTF
v_call: TRBV5-1; clone_size: -; d_call: TRBD2; j_call: TRBJ2-5; cdr3_nt: TGCGCCAGCAGCTTGGCATTAGCGGGGGAGCAAGAGACCCAGTACTTC; cdr3_aa: CASSLALAGEQETQYF
v_call: TRBV6-5; clone_size: few; d_call: -; j_call: TRBJ2-3; cdr3_nt: TGTGCCAGCAGTTACTGGGACTCACAAGATACGCAGTATTTT; cdr3_aa: CASSYWDSQDTQYF
v_call: TRBV7-2; clone_size: many; d_call: TRBD2; j_call: TRBJ2-3; cdr3_nt: TGTGCCAGCAGCCGTACGGGGGGGAACACAGATACGCAGTATTTT; cdr3_aa: CASSRTGGNTDTQYF
v_call: TRBV3-1; clone_size: once; d_call: TRBD2; j_call: TRBJ2-3; cdr3_nt: TGTGCCAGCAGCCAAGACCATAGCGGGGGCGGCACAGATACGCAGTATTTT; cdr3_aa: CASSQDHSGGGTDTQYF
v_call: TRBV24-1; clone_size: many; d_call: -; j_call: TRBJ2-1; cdr3_nt: TGTGCCACCAGTGATTCGCCCGGGGGGCCCCTTTCCAATGAGCAGTTCTTC; cdr3_aa: CATSDSPGGPLSNEQFF
v_call: TRBV20-1; clone_size: many; d_call: -; j_call: TRBJ1-2; cdr3_nt: TGCAGTGCTGATCCCCCGCAGGGCTACACCTTC; cdr3_aa: CSADPPQGYTF
v_call: TRBV5-1; clone_size: -; d_call: -; j_call: TRBJ2-7; cdr3_nt: TGCGCCAGCAGCCGCCCGGAGGACTCCTACGAGCAGTACTTC; cdr3_aa: CASSRPEDSYEQYF
v_call: TRBV5-6; clone_size: many; d_call: TRBD2; j_call: TRBJ2-1; cdr3_nt: TGTGCCAGCAGCCTGGGACTAGCGGGAGAGGAGTTCTTC; cdr3_aa: CASSLGLAGEEFF
v_call: TRBV4-3; clone_size: many; d_call: -; j_call: TRBJ2-1; cdr3_nt: TGCGCCAGCAGCCAAGATCAGTGGAGAGGGGAGCAGTTCTTC; cdr3_aa: CASSQDQWRGEQFF
v_call: TRBV7-2; clone_size: many; d_call: -; j_call: TRBJ2-5; cdr3_nt: TGTGCCAGCAGCTTAGTTGGCTGGGGACAAGAGACCCAGTACTTC; cdr3_aa: CASSLVGWGQETQYF
v_call: TRBV10-3; clone_size: many; d_call: -; j_call: TRBJ2-7; cdr3_nt: TGTGCCATCAGTGAGTCGGCAGAAGGCGCCCACGAGCAGTACTTC; cdr3_aa: CAISESAEGAHEQYF
v_call: TRBV20-1; clone_size: many; d_call: -; j_call: TRBJ1-5; cdr3_nt: TGCAGTGCTGCCCCAGAGGCTCGCAATCAGCCCCAGCATTTT; cdr3_aa: CSAAPEARNQPQHF
v_call: TRBV10-3; clone_size: many; d_call: -; j_call: TRBJ2-7; cdr3_nt: TGTGCCATCAGTGAGTGGACCTACGAGCAGTACTTC; cdr3_aa: CAISEWTYEQYF
v_call: TRBV24-1; clone_size: many; d_call: -; j_call: TRBJ2-1; cdr3_nt: TGTGCCACCAGTGACCCCAGAGGGGACAATGAGCAGTTCTTC; cdr3_aa: CATSDPRGDNEQFF
v_call: TRBV28; clone_size: many; d_call: TRBD2; j_call: TRBJ2-4; cdr3_nt: TGTGCCAGCAAATCCGGGGGGTATGACAAAAACATTCAGTACTTC; cdr3_aa: CASKSGGYDKNIQYF
v_call: TRBV28; clone_size: many; d_call: -; j_call: TRBJ1-1; cdr3_nt: TGTGCCAGCAAAGCAGGGTACACTGAAGCTTTCTTT; cdr3_aa: CASKAGYTEAFF
v_call: TRBV7-2; clone_size: many; d_call: TRBD2; j_call: TRBJ2-7; cdr3_nt: TGTGCCAGCAGCTGGAGACGGGGGGACTCCTACGAGCAGTACTTC; cdr3_aa: CASSWRRGDSYEQYF
v_call: TRBV3-1; clone_size: few; d_call: TRBD1; j_call: TRBJ2-1; cdr3_nt: TGTGCCAGCAGCCCCGGACAGGGGGCCTGGGAGCAGTTCTTC; cdr3_aa: CASSPGQGAWEQFF
v_call: TRBV28; clone_size: few; d_call: TRBD2; j_call: TRBJ2-7; cdr3_nt: TGTGCCAGCACCATTACTAGCGGGAGGTACTACGAGCAGTACTTC; cdr3_aa: CASTITSGRYYEQYF
v_call: TRBV7-2; clone_size: many; d_call: -; j_call: TRBJ2-1; cdr3_nt: TGTGCCAGCAGCTTAAGCGGTACCTCCTACAATGAGCAGTTCTTC; cdr3_aa: CASSLSGTSYNEQFF
v_call: TRBV4-2; clone_size: many; d_call: TRBD1; j_call: TRBJ2-5; cdr3_nt: TGTGCCAGCAGCTCCCGGGACAGGGACCAAGAGACCCAGTACTTC; cdr3_aa: CASSSRDRDQETQYF
v_call: TRBV20-1; clone_size: many; d_call: TRBD1; j_call: TRBJ2-7; cdr3_nt: TGCAGTGTCAGAGGAGTGAAGACAGGGTTATACGAGCAGTACTTC; cdr3_aa: CSVRGVKTGLYEQYF
v_call: TRBV20-1; clone_size: few; d_call: -; j_call: TRBJ2-7; cdr3_nt: TGCAGTGCCCTCCGGCCTGGGGAGCAGTACTTC; cdr3_aa: CSALRPGEQYF
v_call: TRBV5-6; clone_size: many; d_call: TRBD1; j_call: TRBJ2-1; cdr3_nt: TGTGCCAGCAGCGTGGGACAGGGGGAGTTCTTC; cdr3_aa: CASSVGQGEFF
v_call: TRBV2; clone_size: many; d_call: TRBD2; j_call: TRBJ2-5; cdr3_nt: TGTGCCAGCACTGGCGGGGGGGCCCAAGAGACCCAGTACTTC; cdr3_aa: CASTGGGAQETQYF
v_call: TRBV29-1; clone_size: many; d_call: -; j_call: TRBJ2-6; cdr3_nt: TGCAGCGTTGAGGCCCTCCAGGGTAGGCTCTCTGGGGCCAACGTCCTGACTTTC; cdr3_aa: CSVEALQGRLSGANVLTF
v_call: TRBV3-1; clone_size: many; d_call: TRBD1; j_call: TRBJ2-5; cdr3_nt: TGTGCCAGCAGCTTCTCAGGGGGTGCGGAGACCCAGTACTTC; cdr3_aa: CASSFSGGAETQYF
v_call: TRBV7-9; clone_size: many; d_call: -; j_call: TRBJ1-1; cdr3_nt: TGTGCCAGCAGCCCCCCTGGCAGGGGGAACACTGAAGCTTTCTTT; cdr3_aa: CASSPPGRGNTEAFF
v_call: TRBV6-4; clone_size: many; d_call: -; j_call: TRBJ2-1; cdr3_nt: TGTGCCAGCAGTGACTCTGATGAGCAGTTCTTC; cdr3_aa: CASSDSDEQFF
v_call: TRBV4-3; clone_size: -; d_call: -; j_call: TRBJ2-7; cdr3_nt: TGCGCCAGCAGCCAAGGACGAGGTACCTACGAGCAGTACTTC; cdr3_aa: CASSQGRGTYEQYF
v_call: TRBV25-1; clone_size: many; d_call: -; j_call: TRBJ2-1; cdr3_nt: TGTGCCACCTCAGGGCTGGAAGACTCCTACAATGAGCAGTTCTTC; cdr3_aa: CATSGLEDSYNEQFF
v_call: TRBV12-2; clone_size: -; d_call: -; j_call: TRBJ2-1; cdr3_nt: TGTGCAAGTCGCTACCACAGGGGCTACAATGAGCAGTTCTTC; cdr3_aa: CASRYHRGYNEQFF
v_call: TRBV12-3/TRBV12-4; clone_size: many; d_call: -; j_call: TRBJ1-2; cdr3_nt: TGTGCCAGCACCCAACAGGAGGAAAAGGGCTACACCTTC; cdr3_aa: CASTQQEEKGYTF
v_call: TRBV6-5; clone_size: many; d_call: -; j_call: TRBJ2-5; cdr3_nt: TGTGCCAGCAGTTACTCGAACGGGGAGGAGACCCAGTACTTC; cdr3_aa: CASSYSNGEETQYF
v_call: TRBV7-9; clone_size: -; d_call: TRBD1; j_call: TRBJ2-3; cdr3_nt: TGTGCCAGCAGCTTAGCATTCCGACAGGGGGCATTGGATACGCAGTATTTT; cdr3_aa: CASSLAFRQGALDTQYF
v_call: TRBV20-1; clone_size: many; d_call: TRBD1; j_call: TRBJ2-7; cdr3_nt: TGCAGTGCCCTCGGACAGGGAGTGCTACGCGAGCAGTACTTC; cdr3_aa: CSALGQGVLREQYF
v_call: TRBV6-2/TRBV6-3; clone_size: many; d_call: -; j_call: TRBJ2-7; cdr3_nt: TGTGCCAGCAGTTACTTGGGCGGACCCTACGAGCAGTACTTC; cdr3_aa: CASSYLGGPYEQYF
v_call: TRBV10-3; clone_size: many; d_call: -; j_call: TRBJ1-5; cdr3_nt: TGTGCCATCAGTGAAAACAGGGACAATCAGCCCCAGCATTTT; cdr3_aa: CAISENRDNQPQHF
v_call: TRBV19; clone_size: -; d_call: -; j_call: TRBJ2-7; cdr3_nt: TGTGCCAGTGGGGCCGGGGGACACTACGAGCAGTACTTC; cdr3_aa: CASGAGGHYEQYF
v_call: TRBV20-1; clone_size: many; d_call: TRBD2; j_call: TRBJ2-7; cdr3_nt: TGCAGTGCTAGAGACTCCGGGACTAGCGGGACCGAGCAGTACTTC; cdr3_aa: CSARDSGTSGTEQYF
v_call: TRBV7-6; clone_size: many; d_call: TRBD2; j_call: TRBJ2-7; cdr3_nt: TGTGCCAGCAGCTTAAATGATAGCGGGAAAATAACCTACGAGCAGTACTTC; cdr3_aa: CASSLNDSGKITYEQYF